The present entry profiles one TCR beta chain with its context. The target antigen is unknown. The data stem from a study of cytomegalovirus exposure and HLA in healthy donors. Whole-study results and caveats: Associated with cytomegalovirus, according to the listing, were 150 to 200 TCR beta chains. With high specificity and sensitivity, the classifier reportedly diagnosed cytomegalovirus status. In an earlier analysis, about 87% or about 30%: the productive usage of most TCR beta V segments.

Primers for the PCR totalled 60 Vbeta and 13 Jbeta. Using immunoSEQ multiplex PCR, the repertoire was profiled, and TCRdb retains in-frame clones only, with some absent. Seen here are approximately 150,000 clones, 70% to 85% observed once, and the top ten hold roughly 9.9%. Trimming shortened V by 4 bases and J by 0 bases, and 9 bases separated the two germline ends. Per germline, CDR1 SQVTM and CDR2 ANQGSEA. CDR3 length equals 14 residues. The sequencing sample was made of PBMCs. J is TRBJ1-4 and V is TRBV29-1; D ambiguous. The TCR comes from a woman aged 60-75 years in good health and CMV-seropositive. The CDR3 DNA sequence: TGCAGCGTTGCGCAGTCGACAACTAATGAAAAACTGTTTTTT. Translation gives CSVAQSTTNEKLFF.